This TCR beta chain was profiled in a study of shared clonotypes between healthy human individuals. The CDR3 covers 14 residues. V was clipped by 4 bases and J by 6 bases, with 16 bases between them. In germline, CDR1 is SGHNT, CDR2 YYREEE (reference sequence). General study results and limits: Clonotypes not shared had lower generation probabilities than those common to all four donors.

Clones were sequenced by immunoSEQ multiplex PCR, and TCRdb holds only the in-frame ones, with some missing. This table holds 950,000 to 1,100,000 clones, around 78% found once. There were only Caucasian adults among the donors, and all lived in Nashville, Tennessee. A note on this clone: Its antigen is not identified.

This clonotype originated in a man younger than 30 in good health. Some clones in this sample may be carry-over from other donors' samples. Sequences were obtained from memory CD4+ T cells from PBMCs. Regarding subset: CD45RA-negative fraction. V and J are TRBV5-4 and TRBJ1-2; weak D call: TRBD1 (6 bases). The DNA for the CDR3 is TGTGCCAGCAGCCAACGGACGGGGGCAGATGGCTACACCTTC. Translating gives CASSQRTGADGYTF.